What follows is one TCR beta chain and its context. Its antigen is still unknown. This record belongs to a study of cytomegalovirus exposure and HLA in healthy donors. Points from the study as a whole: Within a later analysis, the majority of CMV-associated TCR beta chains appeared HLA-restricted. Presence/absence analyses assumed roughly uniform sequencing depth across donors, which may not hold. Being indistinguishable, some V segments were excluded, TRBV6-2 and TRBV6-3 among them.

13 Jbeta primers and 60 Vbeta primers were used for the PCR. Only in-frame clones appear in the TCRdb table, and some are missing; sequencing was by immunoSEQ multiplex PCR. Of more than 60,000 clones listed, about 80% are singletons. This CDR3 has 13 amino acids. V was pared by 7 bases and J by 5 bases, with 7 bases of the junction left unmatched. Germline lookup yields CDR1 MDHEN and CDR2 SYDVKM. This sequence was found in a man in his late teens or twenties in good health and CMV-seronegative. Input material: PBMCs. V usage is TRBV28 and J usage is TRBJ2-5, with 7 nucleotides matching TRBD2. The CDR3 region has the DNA TGTGCCAGCACCTTGGGGGGGGGTGAGACCCAGTACTTC. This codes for CASTLGGGETQYF.